Presented here are 9 T cell receptor beta chains from one specimen sequenced in a study of blood T cell repertoires in COVID-19. TCRdb's table, derived via immunoSEQ multiplex PCR, lists solely in-frame clones and lacks some. The sample contains over 350,000 clones, around nine tenths of which appear only once. Material for sequencing was PBMCs or T cells enriched from blood (not recorded which). These receptor sequences come from a woman in her 50s who had recovered from COVID-19.

The rearrangement links TRBV4-1 to TRBJ2-2; D not resolved. The V end lost 3 bases, the J end lost 10 bases, and 9 bases lay between the germline ends. The CDR3 has 12 amino acids. The germline V gene encodes CDR1 MGHRA and CDR2 YSYEKL. CDR3 bases: TGCGCCAGCAGCCATCTCGGTCAGGAGCTGTTTTTT. Its protein product is CASSHLGQELFF.

This chain uses TRBV28 with TRBJ1-2; D not certain. Germline V lookup: CDR1 MDHEN, CDR2 SYDVKM. CDR3 length: 13 residues. V was clipped by 6 bases and J by 0 bases, with 8 bases between them. The CDR3 sequence: CASSPYTNYGYTF. DNA of the CDR3: TGTGCCAGCAGCCCTTATACTAACTATGGCTACACCTTC.

The V gene is TRBV7-9, the J gene TRBJ2-1, with TRBD1 matching 9 bases. Trimming at V came to 6 bases and at J to 6 bases, leaving 9 bases not matched to a gene. In germline, CDR1 is SEHNR, CDR2 FQNEAQ (reference sequence). The CDR3 sequence is 15 residues long. In nucleotides, the CDR3 is TGTGCCAGCAGAAATCAACCGGGACAGGGCAATGAGCAGTTCTTC. Amino acid sequence: CASRNQPGQGNEQFF.

The V gene is TRBV29-1, the J gene TRBJ1-6; D might be TRBD1 (6 bases). V lost 8 bases and J lost 5, with 13 bases in between. CDR1 is SQVTM and CDR2 is ANQGSEA in the germline V gene. CDR3 size: 13 residues. The CDR3 here is CSKSGVHNSPLHF. The CDR3 bases are TGCAGCAAATCAGGGGTGCATAATTCACCCCTCCACTTT. The complete variable domain, with remaining parts taken from reference TRBV29-1 and TRBJ1-6, reads SAVISQKPSRDICQRGTSLTIQCQVDSQVTMMFWYRQQPGQSLTLIATANQGSEATYESGFVIDKFPISRPNLTFSTLTVSNMSPEDSSIYLCSKSGVHNSPLHFGNGTRLTVT.

The rearrangement joins TRBV29-1 to TRBJ1-1; possible D gene TRBD1, 6 bases. This CDR3 is 12 amino acids long. CDR1 SQVTM and CDR2 ANQGSEA come from the germline V gene. V gave up 8 bases and J gave up 4 bases, with 14 bases separating them. The CDR3: CSTKTGSTEAFF. DNA of the CDR3: TGCAGCACCAAAACAGGGAGCACTGAAGCTTTCTTT.

The rearrangement joins TRBV29-1 to TRBJ1-1, with 7 bases identical to TRBD1. The CDR3 runs 15 residues. The V gene's germline CDR1 is SQVTM and CDR2 ANQGSEA. Trimming removed 0 bases from V and 6 bases from J; junction bases left unmatched: 10. CDR3 region: CSVEDRSRGIAEAFF. Written as DNA, the CDR3 is TGCAGCGTTGAAGATCGGAGCAGGGGGATCGCTGAAGCTTTCTTT.

The chain uses TRBV6-5 and TRBJ1-3; possibly TRBD1 for D (6 bases). Between the trimmed V and J ends, which lost 4 bases and 0 bases, there was a span of 13 bases. The CDR3 consists of 16 residues. Germline CDR1 MNHEY, CDR2 SVGAGI. CDR3 region: CASSLHRGASGNTIYF. Here the CDR3 DNA reads TGTGCCAGCAGTTTACATCGGGGGGCCTCTGGAAACACCATATATTTT.

The chain combines TRBV30 with TRBJ1-5; TRBD1 agrees at 10 bases. This CDR3 has 17 amino acids. Unmatched junction bases numbered 14, after V lost 3 bases and J lost 6 bases. Germline assignment: CDR1 GTSNPN and CDR2 SVGIG (reference sequence). This CDR3 reads CAWSNDRGLDSRQPQHF. The CDR3 DNA reads TGTGCCTGGAGCAATGACAGGGGGCTGGATTCACGTCAGCCCCAGCATTTT.

This clone is a singleton in its sample. The V call is TRBV29-1, the J call TRBJ2-1; perhaps TRBD2 as D (5 bases). CDR1 and CDR2 from the germline V gene are SQVTM and ANQGSEA. V lost 4 bases and J 2 bases, leaving 15 bases between the germline ends. CDR3 length equals 15 residues. CDR3 DNA: TGCAGCGTTGCCCTTCCAGCGGCGGCCTACAATGAGCAGTTCTTC. As protein: CSVALPAAAYNEQFF.